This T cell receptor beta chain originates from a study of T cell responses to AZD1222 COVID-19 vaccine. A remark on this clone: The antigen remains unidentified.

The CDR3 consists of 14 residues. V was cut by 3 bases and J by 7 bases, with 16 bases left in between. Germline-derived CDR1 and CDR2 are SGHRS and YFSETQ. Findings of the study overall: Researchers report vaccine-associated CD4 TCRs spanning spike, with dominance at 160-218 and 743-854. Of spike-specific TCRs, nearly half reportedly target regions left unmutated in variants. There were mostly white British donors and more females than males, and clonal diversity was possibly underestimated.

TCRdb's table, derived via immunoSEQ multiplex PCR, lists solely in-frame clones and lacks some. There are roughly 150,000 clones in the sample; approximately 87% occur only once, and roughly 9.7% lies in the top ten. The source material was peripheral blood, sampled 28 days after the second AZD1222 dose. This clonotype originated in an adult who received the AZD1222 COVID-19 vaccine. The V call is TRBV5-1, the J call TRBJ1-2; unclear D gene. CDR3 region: CASSSYLTGSGYTF. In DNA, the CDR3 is TGCGCCAGCAGCTCTTACTTAACGGGTTCTGGCTACACCTTC.